The T cell receptor beta chain under discussion was sequenced for a study of CD8 T cells in ankylosing spondylitis. Study findings and constraints: Clones tied to disease were said to be significantly enriched in matched ankylosing spondylitis synovial fluid. For ankylosing spondylitis blood, a TCR beta motif of about 8 highly homologous variants appeared characteristic.

This clonotype was counted between two and nine times. Antigen specificity is unknown. It was by quantitative 5'-RACE with molecular barcodes that TCR beta libraries were made. TCRdb called the 5' RACE reads again in MiXCR, with one record for every CDR3 protein. The sample contains a few hundred thousand distinct CDR3 sequences, roughly 10% of which appear only once. CDR1 is MNHEY, CDR2 SVGAGI, per germline. V dropped 0 bases and J dropped 6 bases, with 8 bases sitting between them. The CDR3 consists of 14 residues. The chain links TRBV6-5 to TRBJ2-2; D is possibly TRBD1 (5 bases). The sequenced sample consisted of blood, either unsorted or a sorted T cell fraction (not recorded which). This TCR came from a male donor with ankylosing spondylitis or in good health (not recorded which). The CDR3 DNA reads TGTGCCAGCAGTTACTCCCAGGGCGCCGGGGAGCTGTTTTTT. This encodes CASSYSQGAGELFF.